The 29 T cell receptor beta chains listed next were all sequenced from one sample in a study of response to subunit inactivated influenza vaccine. TCRdb itself ran the RT-PCR reads through MiXCR, one entry per CDR3 protein. The data show around 250,000 distinct CDR3 sequences, with 9% to 15% seen just once and 7.8% held by the top ten. Specimen: non-naive T cells sorted from PBMCs, collected 14 to 15 days before vaccination. All receptors derive from a man aged 45 to 65 who received an inactivated influenza vaccine.

There are a few counts of this clonotype. This chain links TRBV5-6 with TRBJ2-5; 11 nucleotides align to TRBD1. The CDR3 has 15 residues. Germline CDR1 reads SGHDT; CDR2 reads YYEEEE. With 4 bases clipped from V and 5 bases from J, the junction kept 7 bases outside the gene matches. The CDR3 DNA reads as TGTGCCAGCAGCATCGGGACAGGGGGGTGGGAGACCCAGTACTTC. It specifies CASSIGTGGWETQYF.

This clonotype appeared many times. The chain couples TRBV5-1 to TRBJ2-4, with D unresolved. CDR3 size: 15 residues. V gave up 2 bases and J gave up 5 bases, with 14 bases separating them. CDR1 and CDR2 (germline): SGHRS, YFSETQ. CDR3 nucleotides: TGCGCCAGCAGCTTTCAAGGCACCCCCGAAAACATTCAGTACTTC. Translated: CASSFQGTPENIQYF.

This clonotype was seen more than once but under ten times. The chain joins TRBV24-1 to TRBJ2-2, with TRBD1 matching over 9 bases. J was trimmed by 1 base and V by 4 bases; bases with no gene match: 3. CDR3 size: 16 residues. Germline V gives CDR1 KGHDR, CDR2 SFDVKD. CDR3 region: CATSDTGQGNTGELFF. Here the CDR3 DNA reads TGTGCCACCAGTGACACGGGACAGGGGAACACCGGGGAGCTGTTTTTT.

The rearrangement uses TRBV12-3 or TRBV12-4 and TRBJ2-7, with D hard to call. The CDR3 is made up of 15 amino acids. V was cut by 6 bases and J by 3 bases, with 18 bases left in between. This CDR3 reads CASSTPAGRFYEQYF. CDR3 nucleotide sequence: TGTGCCAGCAGCACGCCGGCAGGAAGGTTCTACGAGCAGTACTTC.

This clonotype was counted only a few times. The chain uses TRBV10-3 and TRBJ1-5; D is undetermined. Germline CDR1 is ENHRY and CDR2 is SYGVKD. Deletions cut 3 bases from V and 9 bases from J, with 9 bases between. This CDR3 has 12 amino acids. The CDR3 loop is CAISDARGPQHF. The DNA for the CDR3 is TGTGCCATCAGTGATGCCCGAGGGCCCCAGCATTTT.

This clonotype was detected ten times or more. V gene TRBV20-1 combines with J gene TRBJ2-5, with TRBD2 matching 14 bases. There are 14 residues in the CDR3. Losses at the gene ends were 6 bases for V and 4 bases for J; bases not matched to a gene: 4. The germline CDR1 and CDR2 sequences are DFQATT and SNEGSKA (reference sequence). The CDR3 spells CSATSGGAGETQYF. The CDR3 DNA follows: TGCAGTGCGACTAGCGGGGGGGCCGGAGAGACCCAGTACTTC.

This clonotype appeared many times. The CDR3 DNA sequence: TGCAGTCTTAGCCTTACCTACAATGAGCAGTTCTTC. As protein: CSLSLTYNEQFF. This chain connects TRBV29-1 to TRBJ2-1, with unresolved D. The CDR3 extends over 12 amino acids. Germline lookup yields CDR1 SQVTM and CDR2 ANQGSEA.

This clonotype was detected many times. The chain carries TRBV14 and TRBJ2-6, with D possibly being TRBD1 (6 bases). This CDR3 is 15 amino acids long. Germline V gives CDR1 SGHDN, CDR2 FVKESK. Trimming took off 3 bases at V and 2 bases at J, with 8 bases between the two ends. CDR3 in DNA: TGTGCCAGCAGCCAGACAGGAACTGGGGCCAACGTCCTGACTTTC. It specifies CASSQTGTGANVLTF.

This clonotype was recorded at least ten times. J is TRBJ1-2 and V is TRBV6-5, with D perhaps matching TRBD1 (5 bases). CDR3 length equals 15 residues. Germline CDR1 and CDR2: MNHEY and SVGAGI. V dropped 2 bases and J dropped 0 bases, with 10 bases sitting between them. The CDR3: CASSYPGGTNYGYTF. CDR3 nucleotide sequence: TGTGCCAGCAGTTACCCCGGGGGGACTAACTATGGCTACACCTTC.

This chain uses TRBV5-1 with TRBJ2-5; D ambiguous. Germline CDR1 and CDR2: SGHRS and YFSETQ. The CDR3 sequence is 14 residues long. Trimming shortened V by 0 bases and J by 1 base, and 7 bases separated the two germline ends. CDR3 protein: CASSLGQFQETQYF. Written as DNA, the CDR3 is TGCGCCAGCAGCTTGGGCCAGTTCCAAGAGACCCAGTACTTC.

In this sample, this clonotype turned up many times. This chain joins TRBV7-2 and TRBJ2-7; D possibly uses TRBD1 or TRBD2 (6 bases each). Germline lookup yields CDR1 SGHTA and CDR2 FQGNSA. Trimming cost V 1 base and J 2 bases, with 18 bases left between them. CDR3 length equals 17 residues. CDR3 in amino acids: CASSLVGGGGSPYEQYF. The CDR3 bases are TGTGCCAGCAGCTTAGTAGGCGGAGGGGGGTCCCCCTACGAGCAGTACTTC.

The rearrangement joins TRBV29-1 to TRBJ2-1; 10 nucleotides align to TRBD1. V gave up 3 bases and J gave up 9 bases; unmatched junction bases: 14. The CDR3 has 16 amino acids. CDR1 SQVTM and CDR2 ANQGSEA come from the germline V gene. CDR3 residues: CSVDLTGTGVYGEQFF. The CDR3 nucleotides read TGCAGCGTTGATCTTACCGGGACAGGGGTTTATGGTGAGCAGTTCTTC.

This sequence joins TRBV6-1 and TRBJ2-1, with 8 bases matching TRBD2. The CDR3 has 15 residues. Germline assignment: CDR1 MNHNS and CDR2 SASEGT. The junction had 5 bases not matched to a gene; V was cut back by 2 bases and J by 5 bases. The CDR3 DNA sequence: TGTGCCAGCAGTGAACGGGGGGGCATCCACAATGAGCAGTTCTTC. Amino acids: CASSERGGIHNEQFF.

This clonotype was observed a handful of times. The rearrangement uses TRBV7-2 and TRBJ2-2, with TRBD1 identical over 8 bases. The CDR3 has 15 residues. The germline gives CDR1 SGHTA, CDR2 FQGNSA. V lost 5 bases, J lost 6 bases, and 8 bases stayed unmatched. CDR3 protein: CASSRGQGVAGELFF. Written as DNA, the CDR3 is TGTGCCAGCAGCCGCGGACAGGGCGTTGCCGGGGAGCTGTTTTTT.

This clonotype came up a few times. The chain carries TRBV6-4 and TRBJ2-1, with unresolved D. Germline V gives CDR1 MRHNA, CDR2 SNTAGT. CDR3 length: 15 amino acids. V shed 4 bases and J shed 7 bases, with 17 bases lying between them. CDR3 coding DNA: TGTGCCAGCAGTGTGACTGGCGATCCGCAGAATGAGCAGTTCTTC. Encoded protein: CASSVTGDPQNEQFF.

This chain links TRBV7-2 with TRBJ2-3, with D tentatively TRBD1 or TRBD2 (6 bases each). The CDR3 has 17 amino acids. Trimming pared 3 bases from V and 2 bases from J, leaving 18 bases between. The germline V gene has CDR1 SGHTA and CDR2 FQGNSA. DNA of the CDR3: TGTGCCAGCAGCTTCTGGGGGGCCCTTATATTCACAGATACGCAGTATTTT. It is translated as CASSFWGALIFTDTQYF. The variable domain in full, with the rest retrieved from reference TRBV7-2 and TRBJ2-3, is GAGVSQSPSNKVTEKGKDVELRCDPISGHTALYWYRQSLGQGLEFLIYFQGNSAPDKSGLPSDRFSAERTGGSVSTLTIQRTQQEDSAVYLCASSFWGALIFTDTQYFGPGTRLTVL.

This clonotype was recorded many times. V gene TRBV5-5 combines with J gene TRBJ2-2; D not resolved. The CDR3 extends over 15 amino acids. Looked up from germline, CDR1 is SGHKS and CDR2 is YYEKEE (reference sequence). The V and J ends lost 4 bases and 3 bases respectively, with 13 bases between them. The CDR3 DNA reads TGTGCCAGCAGCCTACAGTACACCGACACCGGGGAGCTGTTTTTT. Protein product: CASSLQYTDTGELFF. Full variable domain (outside the CDR3, taken from reference TRBV5-5 and TRBJ2-2): DAGVTQSPTHLIKTRGQQVTLRCSPISGHKSVSWYQQVLGQGPQFIFQYYEKEERGRGNFPDRFSARQFPNYSSELNVNALLLGDSALYLCASSLQYTDTGELFFGEGSRLTVL.

The rearrangement joins TRBV5-1 to TRBJ2-3, with a tentative D call TRBD2 (6 bases). Trimming cost V 5 bases and J 6 bases, with 19 bases left between them. The V gene's germline CDR1 is SGHRS and CDR2 YFSETQ. This CDR3 comprises 15 residues. CDR3 protein: CASRFLTGAMDTQYF. CDR3 nucleotides: TGCGCCAGCAGATTCCTTACGGGAGCAATGGATACGCAGTATTTT.

J is TRBJ1-1 and V is TRBV12-3 or TRBV12-4; D ambiguous. This CDR3 comprises 13 residues. With 6 bases removed from V and 4 bases from J, the gap between germline ends came to 12 bases. The CDR3 DNA reads as TGTGCCAGCAGCCCCAGGCAAGGCACTGAAGCTTTCTTT. This sequence encodes CASSPRQGTEAFF.

The table lists this clonotype with a few counts. The chain has TRBV10-2 and TRBJ2-5, with 8 bases that match TRBD1. V gave up 4 bases and J gave up 4 bases; unmatched junction bases: 23. This CDR3 comprises 20 residues. Germline V gene lookup returns CDR1 WSHSY and CDR2 SAAADI. Written as DNA, the CDR3 is TGCGCCAGCAGTGCCGAGGAGGACAGGGAATTGGGATGGTACGGAGAGACCCAGTACTTC. Translation gives CASSAEEDRELGWYGETQYF.

This clonotype was seen ten or more times. The rearrangement joins TRBV27 to TRBJ1-1; D is undetermined. CDR3 length: 16 amino acids. CDR1 and CDR2 (germline): MNHEY, SMNVEV (reference sequence). V was shortened by 6 bases and J by 0 bases, with 17 bases between the two germline ends. CDR3: CASSPTVATMNTEAFF. In DNA form, the CDR3 reads TGTGCCAGCAGCCCCACCGTAGCGACGATGAACACTGAAGCTTTCTTT.

In this sample, this clonotype turned up many times. The chain links TRBV5-1 to TRBJ2-7; D is undetermined. From germline, CDR1 is SGHRS and CDR2 YFSETQ. The germline V and J ends were trimmed by 5 bases and 2 bases, with 11 bases remaining between them. The CDR3 length is 13 residues. The CDR3, as DNA: TGCGCCAGCAGTTCCGACGGTGCCTACGAGCAGTACTTC. Amino acid sequence: CASSSDGAYEQYF. Supplemented by reference TRBV5-1 and TRBJ2-7, the full variable domain reads KAGVTQTPRYLIKTRGQQVTLSCSPISGHRSVSWYQQTPGQGLQFLFEYFSETQRNKGNFPGRFSGRQFSNSRSEMNVSTLELGDSALYLCASSSDGAYEQYFGPGTRLTVT.

This clonotype was observed at least ten times. V gene TRBV6-6 combines with J gene TRBJ2-5, with a tentative D call TRBD1 (6 bases). Trimming removed 6 bases from V and 3 bases from J, with 20 bases in between. In germline, CDR1 is MNHNY, CDR2 SVGAGI (reference sequence). The CDR3 sequence is 16 residues long. CDR3 DNA: TGTGCCAGCAGGGATTCTCACCGGGACACTAAAGAGACCCAGTACTTC. This encodes CASRDSHRDTKETQYF.

This clonotype was counted once. The chain employs TRBV5-6 and TRBJ2-5; D is undetermined. Germline CDR1 reads SGHDT; CDR2 reads YYEEEE. V gave up 0 bases and J gave up 0 bases, with 12 bases separating them. The CDR3 has 16 residues. The CDR3 loop reads CASSLAKRSYQETQYF. CDR3 DNA: TGTGCCAGCAGCTTGGCCAAACGGAGCTACCAAGAGACCCAGTACTTC.

This clonotype was counted ten times or more. The chain recombines TRBV6-2 or TRBV6-3 with TRBJ2-7, with D tentatively TRBD1 (6 bases). The germline gives CDR1 MNHEY, CDR2 SVGEGT. This CDR3 has 16 residues. Trimming removed 6 bases from V and 0 bases from J, with 18 bases in between. The CDR3 sequence is CASSNGQLASSYEQYF. The CDR3 coding sequence is TGTGCCAGCAGCAACGGACAGCTTGCTAGCTCCTACGAGCAGTACTTC.

This clonotype was detected a few times. V gene TRBV20-1 combines with J gene TRBJ2-5; 9 nucleotides align to TRBD2. The V and J ends lost 6 bases and 4 bases, in that order; junction bases with no gene match: 18. The CDR3 runs to 17 residues. Germline CDR1 and CDR2: DFQATT and SNEGSKA (reference sequence). The CDR3 is CSANGGMAGGPGETQYF. CDR3 bases: TGCAGTGCCAATGGTGGCATGGCGGGGGGGCCGGGAGAGACCCAGTACTTC.

The V call is TRBV4-2, the J call TRBJ2-3; 7 bases match TRBD2. The V segment lost 2 bases and the J segment 1 base; nucleotides outside the gene matches: 3. From germline, CDR1 is LGHNA and CDR2 YNFKEQ. The CDR3 is 15 amino acids. In DNA, the CDR3 is TGTGCCAGCAGCCAAAGCAGCGGGGGCACAGATACGCAGTATTTT. The encoded protein is CASSQSSGGTDTQYF.

This clonotype came up many times. V and J are TRBV3-1 and TRBJ2-2, with TRBD2 identical over 7 bases. The junction had 6 bases not matched to a gene; V was cut back by 6 bases and J by 2 bases. Germline loops: CDR1 LGHDT, CDR2 YNNKEL (reference sequence). The CDR3 sequence is 15 residues long. The CDR3 DNA reads TGTGCCAGCAGTACCGGGACTACTAACACCGGGGAGCTGTTTTTT. This gives the protein CASSTGTTNTGELFF.

The V gene is TRBV20-1, the J gene TRBJ1-1; D is possibly TRBD1 (5 bases). The CDR3 totals 14 residues. Trimming removed 3 bases from V and 2 bases from J, with 13 bases in between. The germline V gene has CDR1 DFQATT and CDR2 SNEGSKA (reference sequence). CDR3 amino acids: CSASFGGVNTEAFF. The CDR3 bases are TGCAGTGCTAGCTTTGGAGGGGTAAACACTGAAGCTTTCTTT.